These 18 T cell receptor beta chains originate from one sample sequenced in a study of blood T cell repertoires in COVID-19. Clones were sequenced by immunoSEQ multiplex PCR, and TCRdb holds only the in-frame ones, with some missing. The data show about 380,000 clones, with 70% to 90% seen just once and approximately 1.2% held by the top ten. The specimen was PBMCs or T cells enriched from blood (not recorded which). All receptors come from a woman aged 18-29 years who had recovered from COVID-19.

This clone showed up just once. The chain recombines TRBV7-3 with TRBJ2-5, with a weak D call TRBD1 (6 bases). Germline V gene sequence: CDR1 SGHTA, CDR2 FQGTGA. V was pared by 5 bases and J by 5 bases, with 6 bases between. This CDR3 has 11 residues. CDR3 sequence: CASSQGETQYF. The CDR3 DNA sequence: TGTGCCAGCAGCCAGGGGGAGACCCAGTACTTC.

The CDR3 reads CASSVGQGYEQYF. CDR3 coding DNA: TGTGCCAGCAGCGTCGGACAGGGCTACGAGCAGTACTTC. This chain connects TRBV7-3 to TRBJ2-7; 8 bases map to TRBD1. Trimming took 5 bases from V and 3 from J; bases not matched to a gene: 3. Germline values: CDR1 SGHTA, CDR2 FQGTGA. CDR3 size: 13 residues.

The V and J genes are TRBV19 and TRBJ2-5, with TRBD1 matching over 8 bases. Germline CDR1 LNHDA, CDR2 SQIVND (reference sequence). V lost 3 bases to trimming and J lost 4 bases; unmatched junction nucleotides: 7. The CDR3 sequence is 15 residues long. CDR3 loop: CASSILAGGTETQYF. CDR3 bases: TGTGCCAGTAGTATCTTAGCAGGGGGCACAGAGACCCAGTACTTC.

This clone was seen just once. V usage is TRBV9 and J usage is TRBJ1-2; a possible D gene is TRBD1 (5 bases). This CDR3 is built from 15 residues. The germline V gene encodes CDR1 SGDLS and CDR2 YYNGEE. Trimming removed 0 bases at V and 1 base at J, with 10 bases between. CDR3 DNA: TGTGCCAGCAGCGTAGGGTCCGGGGGTAACTATGGCTACACCTTC. It codes for CASSVGSGGNYGYTF. Full variable domain (outside the CDR3, taken from reference TRBV9 and TRBJ1-2): DSGVTQTPKHLITATGQRVTLRCSPRSGDLSVYWYQQSLDQGLQFLIQYYNGEERAKGNILERFSAQQFPDLHSELNLSSLELGDSALYFCASSVGSGGNYGYTFGSGTRLTVV.

CDR3 region: CASSEFSSGYYEQYF. CDR3 bases: TGTGCCAGCAGTGAATTTTCCAGCGGGTACTACGAGCAGTACTTC. V and J are TRBV6-1 and TRBJ2-7; possible D gene TRBD2, 6 bases. V gave up 2 bases and J gave up 3 bases, with 14 bases separating them. Germline V gene data show CDR1 as MNHNS and CDR2 as SASEGT. CDR3 length: 15 residues.

This clone has only one observation. Other DNA sequences within the sample encode an identical CDR3. The genes are TRBV7-2 and TRBJ1-1; 8 bases agree with TRBD1. With 3 bases clipped from V and 0 bases from J, the junction kept 0 bases outside the gene matches. The CDR3 consists of 14 residues. Germline CDR1 is SGHTA and CDR2 is FQGNSA. In DNA form, the CDR3 reads TGTGCCAGCAGCTTGGGACAGGTGAACACTGAAGCTTTCTTT. Encoded protein: CASSLGQVNTEAFF.

The chain is built from TRBV10-1 and TRBJ1-6; D call uncertain. V lost 6 bases to trimming and J lost 9 bases, with 12 bases between them. Germline CDR1 is WNHNN and CDR2 is SYGVQD (reference sequence). The CDR3 loop spans 13 amino acids. Written as DNA, the CDR3 is TGCGCCAGCAGGGCCGACGGAGGTTCACCCCTCCACTTT. Encoded protein: CASRADGGSPLHF.

The CDR3 region is CASSSGAYEQYF. The DNA for the CDR3 is TGCGCCAGCTCCTCAGGGGCCTACGAGCAGTACTTC. The chain carries TRBV5-1 and TRBJ2-7; the D gene is possibly TRBD1 (6 bases). This CDR3 is built from 12 residues. V was cut by 7 bases and J by 2 bases, with 10 bases left in between. From germline, CDR1 is SGHRS and CDR2 YFSETQ.

The J gene is TRBJ1-5, the V gene TRBV11-2; the D gene is possibly TRBD1 (5 bases). CDR1 SGHAT and CDR2 FQNNGV come from the germline V gene. This CDR3 spans 14 amino acids. Trimming took off 2 bases at V and 5 bases at J, with 10 bases between the two ends. CDR3 sequence (DNA): TGTGCCAGCAGCTTAACAGGCCCTTATCAGCCCCAGCATTTT. Residues: CASSLTGPYQPQHF.

The gene calls are TRBV11-1 and TRBJ1-1, with D tentatively TRBD1 (6 bases). The V end was cut by 1 base, the J end by 7 bases, with 7 bases between. The CDR3 totals 12 residues. Germline assignment: CDR1 SGHAT and CDR2 FQDESV (reference sequence). The CDR3, as DNA: TGTGCCAGCAGCTTAGGAGGGGGTGAAGCTTTCTTT. Residues: CASSLGGGEAFF.

The chain employs TRBV28 and TRBJ1-1; D is ambiguous. V lost 3 bases to trimming and J lost 2 bases, with 10 bases between them. The V gene's germline CDR1 is MDHEN and CDR2 SYDVKM. The CDR3 extends over 14 amino acids. CDR3 loop: CASSFQQINTEAFF. The CDR3 bases are TGTGCCAGCAGTTTCCAACAAATTAACACTGAAGCTTTCTTT.

The V and J genes are TRBV4-3 and TRBJ1-2; a possible D gene is TRBD1 (6 bases). Germline V lookup: CDR1 LGHNA, CDR2 YSLEER. CDR3 length: 16 residues. V was trimmed by 0 bases and J by 0 bases, leaving 11 bases between them. The CDR3 is CASSQDGGQPNYGYTF. The CDR3 DNA sequence: TGCGCCAGCAGCCAAGATGGAGGACAGCCTAACTATGGCTACACCTTC.

The J gene is TRBJ2-3, the V gene TRBV19; TRBD2 might be the D (6 bases). The CDR3 has 17 amino acids. Trimming left V 5 bases short and J 5 bases short, with 23 bases between. Germline loops: CDR1 LNHDA, CDR2 SQIVND (reference sequence). CDR3 nucleotides: TGTGCCAGTAGTTATAGAAGGACGGGGGTTCTTCAAGATACGCAGTATTTT. It translates to CASSYRRTGVLQDTQYF.

The CDR3 protein is CASLLEGNSPLHF. CDR3 coding DNA: TGTGCCAGCCTTTTGGAGGGGAATTCACCCCTCCACTTT. The chain uses TRBV2 and TRBJ1-6, with D perhaps matching TRBD1 (5 bases). V lost 8 bases and J 7 bases, leaving 12 bases between the germline ends. The germline gives CDR1 SNHLY, CDR2 FYNNEI. The CDR3 has 13 amino acids.

The CDR3 loop is CASSFGGSPSGANVLTF. For the CDR3, the DNA is TGTGCCAGCAGCTTTGGGGGGTCCCCCTCTGGGGCCAACGTCCTGACTTTC. J is TRBJ2-6 and V is TRBV9, with D tentatively TRBD2 (6 bases). This CDR3 is 17 amino acids long. V was trimmed by 4 bases and J by 0 bases, leaving 14 bases between them. Germline-derived CDR1 and CDR2 are SGDLS and YYNGEE. Together with reference TRBV9 and TRBJ2-6, the CDR3 gives the full variable domain: DSGVTQTPKHLITATGQRVTLRCSPRSGDLSVYWYQQSLDQGLQFLIQYYNGEERAKGNILERFSAQQFPDLHSELNLSSLELGDSALYFCASSFGGSPSGANVLTFGAGSRLTVL.

The chain links TRBV7-9 to TRBJ1-3; D is ambiguous. In germline, CDR1 is SEHNR, CDR2 FQNEAQ (reference sequence). The CDR3 extends over 13 amino acids. The V end lost 2 bases, the J end lost 8 bases, and 10 bases lay between the germline ends. CDR3 in DNA: TGTGCCAGCAGCTTATCTATAGAAGACACCATATATTTT. It is translated as CASSLSIEDTIYF. The whole variable domain, remainder taken from reference TRBV7-9 and TRBJ1-3, is DTGVSQNPRHKITKRGQNVTFRCDPISEHNRLYWYRQTLGQGPEFLTYFQNEAQLEKSRLLSDRFSAERPKGSFSTLEIQRTEQGDSAMYLCASSLSIEDTIYFGEGSWLTVV.

The rearrangement joins TRBV27 to TRBJ2-1; perhaps TRBD2 as D (5 bases). CDR3 size: 15 residues. V dropped 6 bases and J dropped 0 bases, with 12 bases sitting between them. Germline CDR1 and CDR2: MNHEY and SMNVEV (reference sequence). The chain's CDR3 is CASRAVVSSYNEQFF. The CDR3, as DNA: TGTGCCAGCAGAGCGGTGGTCAGCTCCTACAATGAGCAGTTCTTC.

The chain couples TRBV30 to TRBJ1-2, with a tentative D call TRBD1 (6 bases). The CDR3 totals 15 residues. Germline CDR1 GTSNPN, CDR2 SVGIG (reference sequence). The V end was cut by 0 bases, the J end by 7 bases, with 18 bases between. The CDR3 DNA is TGTGCCTGGAGTGTACTCAGACAGGTTTCCACTGGCTACACCTTC. It translates to CAWSVLRQVSTGYTF.